The 13 T cell receptor beta chains reported below all come from one sample, sequenced in a study of T-cell memory formation after mild COVID-19. TCRdb re-called the 5' RACE reads through MiXCR, storing one row per CDR3 protein. This sample has around 340,000 distinct CDR3 sequences, with approximately 13% found just once. Specimen: PBMCs or a T cell subset sorted from them (not recorded which). Source of these receptors: a man aged 18 to 29 who had mild COVID-19 (a few samples of this study predate the infection). Cell type and time point are not known.

This clonotype was seen a few times. The rearrangement uses TRBV6-5 and TRBJ2-4; D may be TRBD1 (5 bases). This CDR3 is built from 15 residues. Trimming removed 6 bases at V and 3 bases at J, with 15 bases between. Per the germline V gene, CDR1 is MNHEY and CDR2 is SVGAGI. Written as DNA, the CDR3 is TGTGCCAGCAGCCACTCCAGGGTTGGCAAAAACATTCAGTACTTC. This sequence encodes CASSHSRVGKNIQYF.

The chain uses TRBV27 and TRBJ1-1, with D perhaps matching TRBD1 (6 bases). The V and J ends lost 5 bases and 7 bases respectively, with 17 bases between them. Germline-derived CDR1 and CDR2 are MNHEY and SMNVEV (reference sequence). The CDR3 extends over 14 amino acids. CDR3 DNA: TGTGCCAGCAGTATACAAGGAGGGGGGCTTGAAGCTTTCTTT. Amino acids: CASSIQGGGLEAFF.

This clonotype was observed a handful of times. The chain has TRBV12-3 or TRBV12-4 and TRBJ1-2; maybe TRBD1 (6 bases). Trimming stripped 6 bases from V and 8 bases from J, with 16 bases between. The CDR3 runs 13 residues. The CDR3 sequence: CASSRQDRDGYTF. DNA for the CDR3: TGTGCCAGCAGCCGACAGGATAGGGACGGCTACACCTTC.

The rearrangement joins TRBV11-2 to TRBJ2-1, with 8 bases matching TRBD1. This CDR3 comprises 14 residues. Germline V CDR1 and CDR2: SGHAT, FQNNGV. V gave up 1 base and J gave up 9 bases; unmatched junction bases: 5. The DNA for the CDR3 is TGTGCCAGCAGCTTAGCTGGACAGGGCTCTGAGCAGTTCTTC. It is translated as CASSLAGQGSEQFF.

V is TRBV28 and J is TRBJ1-5; TRBD1 matches 7 bases. Germline assignment: CDR1 MDHEN and CDR2 SYDVKM. The V segment lost 2 bases and the J segment 7 bases; nucleotides outside the gene matches: 5. The CDR3 has 14 amino acids. CDR3 residues: CASSLRQGIQPQHF. CDR3 bases: TGTGCCAGCAGTTTAAGACAGGGCATACAGCCCCAGCATTTT.

V usage is TRBV6-6 and J usage is TRBJ1-1; the D gene is possibly TRBD1 (5 bases). Germline V gene lookup returns CDR1 MNHNY and CDR2 SVGAGI (reference sequence). There are 12 residues in the CDR3. Trimming stripped 2 bases from V and 9 bases from J, with 10 bases between. CDR3 coding DNA: TGTGCCAGCAGTTACATGGGACCTAAAGCTTTCTTT. Encoded protein: CASSYMGPKAFF.

The sample holds a few counts of this clonotype. The chain couples TRBV12-3 or TRBV12-4 to TRBJ2-6; the D is unclear. V was clipped by 3 bases and J by 1 base, with 4 bases between them. CDR3 length: 14 amino acids. Written as DNA, the CDR3 is TGTGCCAGCAGTTTCGAATCTGGGGCCAACGTCCTGACTTTC. It codes for CASSFESGANVLTF.

This clonotype has more than one count but fewer than ten. This sequence joins TRBV4-3 and TRBJ2-7, with 9 bases matching TRBD2. The CDR3 runs to 16 residues. Germline V CDR1 and CDR2: LGHNA, YSLEER. Losses at the gene ends were 4 bases for V and 3 bases for J; bases not matched to a gene: 10. The DNA of the CDR3 is TGCGCCAGCAGCCTTCAGCGGGGGGCCTACTTCTACGAGCAGTACTTC. It encodes CASSLQRGAYFYEQYF.

There are a few counts of this clonotype. V and J are TRBV27 and TRBJ2-3; the match to TRBD2 covers 8 bases. The V gene's germline CDR1 is MNHEY and CDR2 SMNVEV (reference sequence). This CDR3 is 15 amino acids long. Trimming cost V 5 bases and J 1 base; bases outside gene matches: 5. CDR3 DNA: TGTGCCAGCAGTCCCACTAGCGGCCGCACAGATACGCAGTATTTT. It translates to CASSPTSGRTDTQYF.

This clonotype was picked up a small number of times. The chain recombines TRBV4-3 with TRBJ2-3; 7 bases fit TRBD2. The ends lost 3 bases at V and 6 bases at J; junction bases unmatched: 3. There are 13 residues in the CDR3. Germline assignment: CDR1 LGHNA and CDR2 YSLEER. The CDR3 reads CASSHIGGDTQYF. DNA of the CDR3: TGCGCCAGCAGCCACATCGGGGGGGATACGCAGTATTTT.

The CDR3 spells CASSRTGRNEQFF. CDR3 bases: TGCGCCAGCAGCCGGACAGGGCGGAATGAGCAGTTCTTC. This chain links TRBV5-1 with TRBJ2-1; 8 bases match TRBD1. Unmatched junction bases numbered 4, after V lost 4 bases and J lost 7 bases. The CDR3 has 13 residues. Germline V gene lookup returns CDR1 SGHRS and CDR2 YFSETQ.

This clonotype turned up a few times. The rearrangement links TRBV28 to TRBJ2-7, with D unclear. V dropped 4 bases and J dropped 2 bases, with 9 bases sitting between them. This CDR3 is built from 13 residues. Germline CDR1 is MDHEN and CDR2 is SYDVKM. CDR3 residues: CASSSFGPYEQYV. In DNA, the CDR3 is TGTGCCAGCAGTTCTTTCGGCCCCTACGAGCAGTACGTC.

A few counts support this clonotype. The chain is built from TRBV4-3 and TRBJ2-7; D remains ambiguous. V was shortened by 5 bases and J by 0 bases, with 14 bases between the two germline ends. Germline V gives CDR1 LGHNA, CDR2 YSLEER. The CDR3 sequence is 15 residues long. The CDR3 bases are TGCGCCAGCAGCGTCCTTCAAGAGTCCTCCTACGAGCAGTACTTC. As protein: CASSVLQESSYEQYF.